Reported below is one T cell receptor (beta chain). The data were obtained in a study of PD-L1 blockade in urothelial cancer. Study context: Male sex and bladder-origin urothelial cancer were recorded for twenty-five of 29 patients. Previous chemotherapy exposure amounted to 0 to 3 regimens for patients.

Specified time point: pretreatment peripheral blood. Into every PCR, synthetic TCR analog templates were spiked. Assay used: immunoSEQ multiplex PCR; TCRdb lists only in-frame clones, some missing. The sample lists some 65,000 clones, about 86% occurring once. The CDR3 consists of 14 residues. The J segment lost 4 bases and the V segment lost 5 bases, leaving 5 bases of the junction unmatched. The germline V gene encodes CDR1 LNHDA and CDR2 SQIVND (reference sequence). This receptor was obtained from a man in his sixties or seventies with urothelial cancer. The chain joins TRBV19 to TRBJ1-2; 9 bases line up with TRBD1. The sample here was PBMCs, taken around atezolizumab (anti-PD-L1) treatment. CDR3 sequence: CASSARDRAYGYTF. The CDR3 coding sequence is TGTGCCAGTAGTGCCCGGGACAGGGCCTATGGCTACACCTTC.